The 9 T cell receptor beta chains below were found in one sample sequenced in a study of PD-1 blockade in classical Hodgkin lymphoma. The sample's time point: newly diagnosed, previously untreated cHL patient sample. The CD4+ T cells used were purified from thawed PBMCs through magnetic negative selection. Profiling relied on immunoSEQ multiplex PCR, and the TCRdb table lists in-frame clones only, not all of them. The sample gives tens of thousands of clones, more than 85% of which show up once; roughly 0.43% is in the top ten. The sequenced sample was CD4+ T cells from blood. Receptor source: a human donor with classical Hodgkin lymphoma.

The J gene is TRBJ2-3, the V gene TRBV27; 8 bases match TRBD1. Germline V gene data show CDR1 as MNHEY and CDR2 as SMNVEV (reference sequence). This CDR3 has 16 amino acids. J lost 0 bases, V lost 8 bases, and 10 bases had no gene match. The CDR3 region has the DNA TGTGCCAGCTACCCCTCCAGGGGGCCCAGCACAGATACGCAGTATTTT. This sequence encodes CASYPSRGPSTDTQYF.

The rearrangement joins TRBV27 to TRBJ2-5; D is undetermined. This CDR3 comprises 15 residues. V was clipped by 2 bases and J by 2 bases, with 12 bases between them. In germline, CDR1 is MNHEY, CDR2 SMNVEV (reference sequence). The CDR3 region has the DNA TGTGCCAGCAGTTTAGGTGGAATCCGACAAGAGACCCAGTACTTC. It codes for CASSLGGIRQETQYF.

This sequence joins TRBV9 and TRBJ1-1, with D unclear. In germline, CDR1 is SGDLS, CDR2 YYNGEE. V was trimmed by 0 bases and J by 0 bases, leaving 9 bases between them. This CDR3 comprises 15 residues. The CDR3 region is CASSVEAGLNTEAFF. The CDR3 DNA sequence: TGTGCCAGCAGCGTAGAGGCAGGTTTGAACACTGAAGCTTTCTTT.

This clone was seen a single time. V and J are TRBV9 and TRBJ2-3; D gene ambiguous. CDR1 is SGDLS, CDR2 YYNGEE, per germline. Trimming removed 3 bases at V and 9 bases at J, with 11 bases between. CDR3 length: 12 amino acids. CDR3 region: CASSASMGTQYF. Here the CDR3 DNA reads TGTGCCAGCAGCGCCTCCATGGGAACGCAGTATTTT.

The CDR3 loop is CSVPTADTQYF. CDR3 nucleotide sequence: TGCAGTGTCCCTACGGCAGATACGCAGTATTTT. This chain links TRBV20-1 with TRBJ2-3, with D uncertain. CDR3 length equals 11 residues. Trimming took off 7 bases at V and 4 bases at J, with 9 bases between the two ends. CDR1 and CDR2 (germline): DFQATT, SNEGSKA (reference sequence).

The chain links TRBV19 to TRBJ2-6; D unclear. Deletions cut 7 bases from V and 1 base from J, with 11 bases between. The CDR3 runs to 15 residues. Germline assignment: CDR1 LNHDA and CDR2 SQIVND (reference sequence). CDR3 loop: CASIGRPSGANVLTF. CDR3 nucleotide sequence: TGTGCCAGTATTGGACGGCCTTCTGGGGCCAACGTCCTGACTTTC.

The CDR3 bases are TGTGCCAGCAGTTACGGGGGCGCAACTAATGAAAAACTGTTTTTT. Translated, it gives CASSYGGATNEKLFF. The V call is TRBV6-6, the J call TRBJ1-4; possibly TRBD1 for D (6 bases). The germline V and J ends were trimmed by 2 bases and 0 bases, with 7 bases remaining between them. CDR3 size: 15 residues. Germline CDR1 MNHNY, CDR2 SVGAGI (reference sequence).

The V call is TRBV7-9, the J call TRBJ1-1; weak D call: TRBD1 (5 bases). This CDR3 has 14 amino acids. The V end was cut by 4 bases, the J end by 1 base, with 10 bases between. Germline CDR1 is SEHNR and CDR2 is FQNEAQ (reference sequence). The CDR3, as DNA: TGTGCCAGCAGCTGGGGGGGTCGGAACACTGAAGCTTTCTTT. This encodes CASSWGGRNTEAFF.

This chain joins TRBV5-1 and TRBJ1-4; 9 bases fit TRBD1. CDR1 is SGHRS and CDR2 is YFSETQ in the germline V gene. The CDR3 loop spans 15 amino acids. J was trimmed by 6 bases and V by 2 bases; bases with no gene match: 5. CDR3 residues: CASSLPTGGDEKLFF. The CDR3 DNA sequence: TGCGCCAGCAGCTTACCCACAGGGGGCGATGAAAAACTGTTTTTT.